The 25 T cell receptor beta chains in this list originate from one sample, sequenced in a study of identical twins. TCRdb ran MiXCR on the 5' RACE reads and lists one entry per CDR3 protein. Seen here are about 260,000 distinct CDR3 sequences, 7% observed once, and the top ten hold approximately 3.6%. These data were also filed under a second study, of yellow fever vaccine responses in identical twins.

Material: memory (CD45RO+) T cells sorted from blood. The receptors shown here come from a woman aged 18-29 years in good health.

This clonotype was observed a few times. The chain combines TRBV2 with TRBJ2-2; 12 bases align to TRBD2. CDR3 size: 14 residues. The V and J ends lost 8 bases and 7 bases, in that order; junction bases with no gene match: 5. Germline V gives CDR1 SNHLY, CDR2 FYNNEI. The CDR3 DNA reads TGTGCCAGCTCTAGCGGGGGGGCCATCGGGGAGCTGTTTTTT. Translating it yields CASSSGGAIGELFF.

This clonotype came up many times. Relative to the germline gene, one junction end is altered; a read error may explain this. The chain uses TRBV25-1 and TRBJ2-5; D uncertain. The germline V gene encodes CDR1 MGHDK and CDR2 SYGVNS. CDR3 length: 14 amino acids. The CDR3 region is CASSLAGSQETQYF. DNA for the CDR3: TGCGCCAGCAGCTTGGCTGGATCCCAAGAGACCCAGTACTTC.

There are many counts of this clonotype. The CDR3 protein is CASSLLAGGSTDTQYF. DNA of the CDR3: TGTGCCAGCAGCCTACTAGCGGGAGGGAGCACAGATACGCAGTATTTT. The chain carries TRBV11-2 and TRBJ2-3; 13 positions match TRBD2. The CDR3 runs 16 residues. Germline lookup yields CDR1 SGHAT and CDR2 FQNNGV. Losses at the gene ends were 5 bases for V and 0 bases for J; bases not matched to a gene: 2.

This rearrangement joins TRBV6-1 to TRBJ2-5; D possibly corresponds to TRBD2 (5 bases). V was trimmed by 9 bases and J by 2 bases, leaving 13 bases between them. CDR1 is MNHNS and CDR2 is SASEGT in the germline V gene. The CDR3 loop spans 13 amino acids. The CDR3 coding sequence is TGTGCCAGTTGGGCGGGCGTTCAAGAGACCCAGTACTTC. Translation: CASWAGVQETQYF.

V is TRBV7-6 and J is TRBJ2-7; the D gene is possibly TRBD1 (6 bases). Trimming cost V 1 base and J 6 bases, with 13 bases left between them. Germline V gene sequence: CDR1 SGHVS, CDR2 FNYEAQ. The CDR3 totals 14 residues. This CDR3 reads CASSLGTLGAEQYV. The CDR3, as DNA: TGTGCCAGCAGCTTAGGGACTCTGGGGGCCGAGCAGTACGTC.

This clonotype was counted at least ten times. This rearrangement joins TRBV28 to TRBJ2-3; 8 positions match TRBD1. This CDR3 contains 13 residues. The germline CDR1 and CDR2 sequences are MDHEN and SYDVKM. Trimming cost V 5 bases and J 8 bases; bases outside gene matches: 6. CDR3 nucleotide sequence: TGTGCCAGCAGTCAACAGGGGGATCGTACGCAGTATTTT. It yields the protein CASSQQGDRTQYF.

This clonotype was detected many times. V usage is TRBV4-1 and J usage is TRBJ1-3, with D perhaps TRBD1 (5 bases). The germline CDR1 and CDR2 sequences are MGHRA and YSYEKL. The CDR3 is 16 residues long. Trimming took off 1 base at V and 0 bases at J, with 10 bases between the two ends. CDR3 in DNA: TGCGCCAGCAGCCAAGCGGTGGGGGGCTCTGGAAACACCATATATTTT. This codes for CASSQAVGGSGNTIYF.

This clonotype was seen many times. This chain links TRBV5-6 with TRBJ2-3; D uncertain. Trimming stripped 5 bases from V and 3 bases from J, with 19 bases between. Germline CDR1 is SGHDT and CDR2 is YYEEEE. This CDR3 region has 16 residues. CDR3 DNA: TGTGCCAGCAGAGGTACCCGGGCCAAATATACAGATACGCAGTATTTT. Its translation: CASRGTRAKYTDTQYF.

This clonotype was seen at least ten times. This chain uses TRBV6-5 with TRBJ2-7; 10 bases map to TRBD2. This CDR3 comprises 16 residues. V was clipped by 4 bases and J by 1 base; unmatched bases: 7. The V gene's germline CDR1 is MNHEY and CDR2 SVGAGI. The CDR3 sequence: CASSSRLAGSSYEQYF. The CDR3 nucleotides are TGTGCCAGCAGTTCCCGACTAGCGGGCTCTTCCTACGAGCAGTACTTC.

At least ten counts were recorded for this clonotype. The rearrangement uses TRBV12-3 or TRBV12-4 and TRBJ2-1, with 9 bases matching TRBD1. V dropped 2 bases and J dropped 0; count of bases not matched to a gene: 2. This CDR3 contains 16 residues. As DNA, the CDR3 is TGTGCCAGCAGTTTACCACAGGGGGCCTCCTACAATGAGCAGTTCTTC. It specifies CASSLPQGASYNEQFF.

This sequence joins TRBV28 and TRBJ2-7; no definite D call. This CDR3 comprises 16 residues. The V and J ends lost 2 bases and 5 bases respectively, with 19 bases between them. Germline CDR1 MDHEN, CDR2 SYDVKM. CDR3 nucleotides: TGTGCCAGCAGTTTAGGTATGACGACGGCACCCCACGAGCAGTACGTC. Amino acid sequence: CASSLGMTTAPHEQYV.

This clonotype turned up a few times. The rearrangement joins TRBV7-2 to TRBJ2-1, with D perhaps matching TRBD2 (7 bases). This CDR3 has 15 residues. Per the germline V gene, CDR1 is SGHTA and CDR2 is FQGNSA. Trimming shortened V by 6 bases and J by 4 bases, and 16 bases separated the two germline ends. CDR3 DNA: TGTGCCAGCAGAAAGGGGGGGGGCCCTTACAATGAGCAGTTCTTC. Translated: CASRKGGGPYNEQFF. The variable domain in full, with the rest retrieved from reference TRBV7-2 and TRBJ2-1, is GAGVSQSPSNKVTEKGKDVELRCDPISGHTALYWYRQSLGQGLEFLIYFQGNSAPDKSGLPSDRFSAERTGGSVSTLTIQRTQQEDSAVYLCASRKGGGPYNEQFFGPGTRLTVL.

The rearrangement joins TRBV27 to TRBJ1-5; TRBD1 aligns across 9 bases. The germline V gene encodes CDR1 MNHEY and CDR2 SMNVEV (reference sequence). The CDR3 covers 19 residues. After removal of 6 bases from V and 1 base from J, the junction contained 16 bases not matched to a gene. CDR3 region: CASSPSLDRGLWSNQPQHF. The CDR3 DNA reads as TGTGCCAGCAGCCCTAGCCTGGACAGGGGTTTATGGAGCAATCAGCCCCAGCATTTT.

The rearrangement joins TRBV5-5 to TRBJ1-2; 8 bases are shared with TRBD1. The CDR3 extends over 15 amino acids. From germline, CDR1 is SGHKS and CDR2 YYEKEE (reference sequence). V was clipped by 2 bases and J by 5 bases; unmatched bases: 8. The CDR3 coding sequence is TGTGCCAGCAGCTTCCAGGGACAGGTAACATATGGCTACACCTTC. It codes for CASSFQGQVTYGYTF.

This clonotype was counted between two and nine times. In DNA form, the CDR3 reads TGCGCCAGCAGTGTAAATCGGGGACTTCAGTTTTCCAATGAGCAGTTCTTC. Translating it yields CASSVNRGLQFSNEQFF. The V gene is TRBV10-1, the J gene TRBJ2-1; D may be TRBD2 (6 bases). CDR3 length: 17 amino acids. Germline-derived CDR1 and CDR2 are WNHNN and SYGVQD (reference sequence). Trimming shortened V by 4 bases and J by 6 bases, and 22 bases separated the two germline ends.

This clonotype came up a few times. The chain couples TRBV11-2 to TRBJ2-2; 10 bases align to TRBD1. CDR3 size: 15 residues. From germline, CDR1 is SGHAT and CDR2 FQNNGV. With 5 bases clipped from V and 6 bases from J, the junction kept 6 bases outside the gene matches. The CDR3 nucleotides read TGTGCCAGCAGCCTCGGACAGGGGGGGGCCGGGGAGCTGTTTTTT. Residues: CASSLGQGGAGELFF.

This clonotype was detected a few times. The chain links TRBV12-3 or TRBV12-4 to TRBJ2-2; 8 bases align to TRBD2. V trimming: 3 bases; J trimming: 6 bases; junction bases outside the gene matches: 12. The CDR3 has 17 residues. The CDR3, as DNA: TGTGCCAGCAGTTTGGGTAATAGCGGGAATTGGCCCGGGGAGCTGTTTTTT. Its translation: CASSLGNSGNWPGELFF.

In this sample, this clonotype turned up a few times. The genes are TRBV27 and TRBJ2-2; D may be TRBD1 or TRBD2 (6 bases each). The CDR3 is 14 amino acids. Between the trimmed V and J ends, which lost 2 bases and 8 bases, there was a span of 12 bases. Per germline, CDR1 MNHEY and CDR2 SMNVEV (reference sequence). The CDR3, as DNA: TGTGCCAGCAGTTTAAAAGGGGGGTCGGGGGAGCTGTTTTTT. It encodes CASSLKGGSGELFF.

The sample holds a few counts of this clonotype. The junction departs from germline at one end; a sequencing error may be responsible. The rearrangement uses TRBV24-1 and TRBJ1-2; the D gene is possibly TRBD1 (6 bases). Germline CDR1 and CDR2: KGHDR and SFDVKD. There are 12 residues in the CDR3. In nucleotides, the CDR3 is TGTGCCACAAGTGCGGAGGGGGATGGCTACACCTTC. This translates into CATSAEGDGYTF.

The CDR3 protein is CASSLARIQRGGIDTQYF. The CDR3 nucleotides read TGTGCCAGCAGCTTAGCGCGAATTCAGCGGGGGGGCATAGATACGCAGTATTTT. The chain uses TRBV7-2 and TRBJ2-3; 10 nucleotides line up with TRBD2. The CDR3 contains 18 residues. Germline CDR1 SGHTA, CDR2 FQGNSA. Germline trimming cut 0 bases from V and 5 bases from J; bases unmatched to any gene: 11. Combining the CDR3 with reference TRBV7-2 and TRBJ2-3 gives the whole variable domain GAGVSQSPSNKVTEKGKDVELRCDPISGHTALYWYRQSLGQGLEFLIYFQGNSAPDKSGLPSDRFSAERTGGSVSTLTIQRTQQEDSAVYLCASSLARIQRGGIDTQYFGPGTRLTVL.

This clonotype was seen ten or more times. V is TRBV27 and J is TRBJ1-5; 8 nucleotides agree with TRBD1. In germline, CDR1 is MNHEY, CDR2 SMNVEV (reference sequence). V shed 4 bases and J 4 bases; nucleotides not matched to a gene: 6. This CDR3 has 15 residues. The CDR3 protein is CASSSGGLQNQPQHF. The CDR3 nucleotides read TGTGCCAGCAGTTCAGGGGGCTTGCAAAATCAGCCCCAGCATTTT.

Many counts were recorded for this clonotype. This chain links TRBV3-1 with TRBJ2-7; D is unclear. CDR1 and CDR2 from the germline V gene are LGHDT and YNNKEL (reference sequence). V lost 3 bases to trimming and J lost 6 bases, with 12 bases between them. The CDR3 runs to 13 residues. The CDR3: CASSQSLVGEQYF. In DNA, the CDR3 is TGTGCCAGCAGCCAGAGCCTAGTGGGCGAGCAGTACTTC.

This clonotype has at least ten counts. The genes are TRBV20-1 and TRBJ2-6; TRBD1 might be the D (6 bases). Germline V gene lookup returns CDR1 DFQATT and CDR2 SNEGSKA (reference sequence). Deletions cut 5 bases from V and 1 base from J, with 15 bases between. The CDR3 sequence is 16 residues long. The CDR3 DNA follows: TGCAGTGCTCCCCGCAGGGGCATGTCTGGGGCCAACGTCCTGACTTTC. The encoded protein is CSAPRRGMSGANVLTF.

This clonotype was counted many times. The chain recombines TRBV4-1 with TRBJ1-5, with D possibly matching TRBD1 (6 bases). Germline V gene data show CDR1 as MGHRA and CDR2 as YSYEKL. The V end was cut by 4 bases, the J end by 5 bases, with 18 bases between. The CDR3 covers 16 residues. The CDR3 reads CASSPGRGQRDQPQHF. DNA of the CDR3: TGCGCCAGCAGCCCCGGGCGGGGGCAGCGCGATCAGCCCCAGCATTTT.

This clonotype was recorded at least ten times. The chain's CDR3 is CSATVGGGTDTQYF. The DNA of the CDR3 is TGCAGTGCTACAGTTGGCGGGGGAACAGATACGCAGTATTTT. The chain couples TRBV20-1 to TRBJ2-3; TRBD2 agrees at 7 bases. Losses at the gene ends were 4 bases for V and 3 bases for J; bases not matched to a gene: 7. CDR1 is DFQATT and CDR2 is SNEGSKA in the germline V gene (reference sequence). This CDR3 comprises 14 residues.